These T cell receptor beta chains were read from a single sample in a study of cytotoxic CD8 clonotypes in ibrutinib-treated CLL. TCRdb keeps only in-frame clones here, not all; method: immunoSEQ multiplex PCR. The sample lists some 80,000 clones, more than 75% occurring once. The material was PBMCs, obtained after 12 months of ibrutinib treatment. The receptor source for this set is a human donor with chronic lymphocytic leukemia. Both conserved end residues are part of each CDR3. D genes are given only for firm matches. Part of the rows lack a size; the others show once, few, many or a class for expanded clones.

>TRBJ1-2|TRBD1|16|NA|TRBV28
TGTGCCAGCAGAACTAACAACAGGGGGCTCATCTATGGCTACACCTTC
CASRTNNRGLIYGYTF
>TRBJ2-1|NA|15|NA|TRBV7-2
TGTGCCAGCAGCCCTGGACTACCCCTAGACAATGAGCAGTTCTTC
CASSPGLPLDNEQFF
>TRBJ2-5|NA|13|NA|TRBV28
TGTGCCAGCAGTTTAGGGCCCTTTGAGACCCAGTACTTC
CASSLGPFETQYF
>TRBJ2-5|NA|16|NA|TRBV5-1
TGCGCCAGCAGCTTGGGTGCGGGGGCCCCGAAAGAGACCCAGTACTTC
CASSLGAGAPKETQYF
>TRBJ2-7|NA|13|NA|TRBV6-5
TGTGCCAGCAGTTACGGGGGAATCTACGAGCAGTACTTC
CASSYGGIYEQYF
>TRBJ1-2|NA|12|many|TRBV5-6
TGTGCCAGCAGCTACGGATCCTATGGCTACACCTTC
CASSYGSYGYTF
>TRBJ2-5|TRBD1|15|few|TRBV5-1
TGCGCCAGCAGCAACGGACAGGGCGAGGGGGAGACCCAGTACTTC
CASSNGQGEGETQYF
>TRBJ2-7|NA|12|NA|TRBV5-1
TGCGCCAGCAGCTTGGTCTTCTACGAGCAGTACTTC
CASSLVFYEQYF
>TRBJ1-2|NA|11|NA|TRBV20-1
TGCAGTGCTACAGGAGGGGTTGGCTACACCTTC
CSATGGVGYTF
>TRBJ2-1|TRBD2|15|NA|TRBV6-6
TGTGCCAGCAGTCAACTAGCGCCGGGTGTGGCCGAGCAGTTCTTC
CASSQLAPGVAEQFF
>TRBJ1-5|TRBD1|15|medium-sized|TRBV19
TGTGCCAGTAGGCAGACAGGGGCGCCCAATCAGCCCCAGCATTTT
CASRQTGAPNQPQHF
>TRBJ2-5|TRBD2|15|NA|TRBV5-1
TGCGCCAGCAGCTCAGGGACTAGCGGGGCCATGGCCCAGTACTTC
CASSSGTSGAMAQYF
>TRBJ1-4|NA|15|NA|TRBV5-1
TGCGCCAGCAGCCCCCCGGGGGGCGGCTTTGAAAAACTGTTTTTT
CASSPPGGGFEKLFF
>TRBJ2-7|NA|14|few|TRBV7-2
TGTGCCAGCAGCTTAGGGTGGGGACCCTACGAGCAGTACTTC
CASSLGWGPYEQYF
>TRBJ1-1|NA|19|NA|TRBV19
TGTGCCAGTAGTTTAGACCCAGGAGGAGTAACCAGTATGAACACTGAAGCTTTCTTT
CASSLDPGGVTSMNTEAFF
>TRBJ2-7|TRBD1|13|NA|TRBV10-1
TGCGCCAGCACCGGGACAGAGAGTTACGAGCAGTACTTC
CASTGTESYEQYF
>TRBJ2-2|NA|16|NA|TRBV5-1
TGCGCCAGCAGCCCAGCGCTCAGTCGGAACACCGGGGAGCTGTTTTTT
CASSPALSRNTGELFF
>TRBJ2-2|NA|14|NA|TRBV6-1
TGTGCCAGCAGTGCAAGACGGGACACCGGGGAGCTGTTTTTT
CASSARRDTGELFF
>TRBJ2-2|NA|15|NA|TRBV2
TGTGCCAGCAGTGAGGAGGTTTCGAACACCGGGGAGCTGTTTTTT
CASSEEVSNTGELFF
>TRBJ2-5|NA|13|NA|TRBV10-2
TGCGCCAGCAGTGTGCGGGGAAAAGAGACCCAGTACTTC
CASSVRGKETQYF